These 5 T cell receptor beta chains were all obtained from the same sample, sequenced in a study of beta chain features in type 1 diabetes. Study-level results: Shorter TCRB CDR3s, moderately but significantly so, were found in Type 1 diabetes patients in all four CD4+ subsets.

The antigens for these receptors are not known. The sequenced template was cDNA made from the entire isolated RNA. The method was immunoSEQ multiplex PCR; TCRdb's version includes in-frame clones alone and lacks a portion of them. The sample has 120,000 to 150,000 clones, about 13% seen once; the top ten hold under 1.5%. Sequencing used central memory CD4+ T cells from blood. These receptors all stem from a man aged 18 to 29 with type 1 diabetes.

This clone was counted between two and nine times. J is TRBJ1-1 and V is TRBV19; unclear D gene. The V end was cut by 1 base, the J end by 0 bases, with 9 bases between. Germline CDR1 and CDR2: LNHDA and SQIVND (reference sequence). The CDR3 is 15 residues long. As DNA, the CDR3 is TGTGCCAGTAGTATAGTTGGACTAATGAACACTGAAGCTTTCTTT. Protein sequence: CASSIVGLMNTEAFF.

This clone came up a few times. J is TRBJ2-5 and V is TRBV15; 9 bases align to TRBD1. This CDR3 has 14 residues. The ends lost 2 bases at V and 4 bases at J; junction bases unmatched: 2. The germline gives CDR1 LNHNV, CDR2 YYDKDF (reference sequence). This chain's CDR3 is CATSRNRGLETQYF. Written as DNA, the CDR3 is TGTGCCACCAGCAGAAACAGGGGGCTAGAGACCCAGTACTTC. The full variable domain, rest sourced from reference TRBV15 and TRBJ2-5, is DAMVIQNPRYQVTQFGKPVTLSCSQTLNHNVMYWYQQKSSQAPKLLFHYYDKDFNNEADTPDNFQSRRPNTSFCFLDIRSPGLGDTAMYLCATSRNRGLETQYFGPGTRLLVL.

As for this clone: In the same sample, other DNA sequences code for this CDR3. The chain is built from TRBV30 and TRBJ2-2; D gene uncertain. The CDR3 has 13 residues. Trimming took 4 bases from V and 4 from J, leaving 10 bases between them. CDR1 GTSNPN and CDR2 SVGIG come from the germline V gene (reference sequence). CDR3 residues: CAWNRFGTGELFF. CDR3 in DNA: TGTGCCTGGAACCGGTTCGGCACCGGGGAGCTGTTTTTT.

This clone was picked up a small number of times. V is TRBV5-4 and J is TRBJ2-6, with unresolved D. The CDR3 consists of 16 residues. Per germline, CDR1 SGHNT and CDR2 YYREEE (reference sequence). Trimming pared 7 bases from V and 0 bases from J, leaving 14 bases between. CDR3 in DNA: TGTGCCAGCGTAACGACCCACAGCTCTGGGGCCAACGTCCTGACTTTC. As protein: CASVTTHSSGANVLTF.

The chain is built from TRBV30 and TRBJ2-5; TRBD2 matches 8 bases. Trimming took 3 bases from V and 3 from J; bases not matched to a gene: 9. Germline V gene data show CDR1 as GTSNPN and CDR2 as SVGIG (reference sequence). CDR3 size: 15 residues. The CDR3 bases are TGTGCCTGGAGCCCTGGACTAGCTACCAAAGAGACCCAGTACTTC. It is translated as CAWSPGLATKETQYF.